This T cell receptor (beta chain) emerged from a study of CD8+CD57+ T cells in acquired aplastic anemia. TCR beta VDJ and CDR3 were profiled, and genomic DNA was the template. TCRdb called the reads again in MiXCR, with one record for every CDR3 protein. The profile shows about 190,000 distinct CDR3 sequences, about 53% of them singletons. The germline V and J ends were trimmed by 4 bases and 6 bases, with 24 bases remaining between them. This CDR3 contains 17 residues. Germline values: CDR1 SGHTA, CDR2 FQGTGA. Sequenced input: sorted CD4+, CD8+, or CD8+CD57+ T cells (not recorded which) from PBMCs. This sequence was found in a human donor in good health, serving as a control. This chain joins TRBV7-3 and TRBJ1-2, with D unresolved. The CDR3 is CASSSGDTGELLNGYTF. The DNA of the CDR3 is TGTGCCAGCAGCTCTGGTGACACCGGGGAGCTACTAAATGGCTACACCTTC.